The present T cell receptor (beta chain) was sequenced within a study of cytomegalovirus exposure and HLA in healthy donors. Both 60 Vbeta primers and 13 Jbeta primers went into the PCR. The table came from immunoSEQ multiplex PCR; TCRdb's copy has only in-frame clones and leaves some out. The sample has about 150,000 clones, around 59% seen once. Study-level points and caveats: Investigators reported 150 to 200 TCR beta chains as tied to cytomegalovirus.

This CDR3 comprises 15 residues. CDR1 is MNHEY, CDR2 SVGAGI, per germline. Unmatched junction bases numbered 5, after V lost 5 bases and J lost 2 bases. This clone came up a few times. The antigen remains unidentified. The chain links TRBV6-5 to TRBJ2-2, with 7 bases lining up with TRBD1. Sequenced input: PBMCs. The clonotype originates from a male donor in good health and CMV-seronegative. The CDR3 sequence is CASSQYRGNTGELFF. The CDR3 coding sequence is TGTGCCAGCAGTCAATACAGGGGAAACACCGGGGAGCTGTTTTTT.